This T cell receptor (beta chain) emerged from a study of CD8+ T cells in alopecia areata. The wider study: Those treated were given oral tofacitinib at 5 to 10 mg twice daily. Study observations and caveats: Throughout tofacitinib, many expanded lesional clones continued to persist in scalp and blood. Within the top 100, expanded CD8+ clones significantly decreased with tofacitinib, as did scalp clonality. Higher clonality was seen in lesional scalp than in normal scalp, especially in alopecia totalis/universalis.

As for treatment: oral pan-JAK inhibitor, 5-10 mg twice daily. Extraction and reverse transcription of RNA yielded cDNA as the sequencing template. The table came from immunoSEQ multiplex PCR; TCRdb's copy has only in-frame clones and leaves some out. The sample shows 100,000 to 140,000 clones, about four fifths of them seen only once. This clone was found a few times. The antigen remains unidentified. One junction end does not reproduce the germline sequence, and a read error may be involved. This CDR3 is also generated by other DNA sequences in the sample. The sequencing used CD8+ T cells sorted from blood, collected at week 24, from a patient treated with tofacitinib. The TCR was taken from a human donor with alopecia areata.

CDR3 nucleotides: TGCGCCAGCAGCTCGGCGGGCGTCCCTAGCACAGATACGCAGTATTTT. As protein: CASSSAGVPSTDTQYF. The chain recombines TRBV27 with TRBJ2-3; possibly TRBD2 for D (5 bases). The CDR3 contains 16 residues. Germline V gene data show CDR1 as MNHEY and CDR2 as SMNVEV (reference sequence).